The sequence of this T cell receptor beta chain was determined in a study of blood T cell repertoires in COVID-19. About the study: Sites across the United States, Italy and Spain contributed samples from acute and convalescent COVID-19. In each case, the material was cDNA or gDNA derived from T cells, B-cell-depleted T cells, or PBMCs.

Patients from Seattle were sampled longitudinally, starting during active infection. Notes on this clone: Other nucleotide sequences from this sample produce the same CDR3.

Per the original methods: Nucleated cell counts were estimated from reference gene primer amplification. The protocol was immunoSEQ multiplex PCR, while the TCRdb copy is restricted to in-frame clones and leaves out a portion. V, J and clone size derive from that table, while D and trimming were established from the DNA sequence. The table has nearly 350,000 clones, around 87% seen once. The CDR3 has 13 amino acids. The germline V gene has CDR1 KGHDR and CDR2 SFDVKD. V lost 1 base and J lost 8, with 10 bases in between. The rearrangement joins TRBV24-1 to TRBJ1-2, with a possible D match to TRBD1 (5 bases). The clonotype originates from a woman aged 50 to 60 with COVID-19, enrolled during active disease. The sequencing input was peripheral blood. CDR3 region: CATSDFRGSGYTF. CDR3 bases: TGTGCCACCAGTGATTTTAGGGGATCGGGCTACACCTTC.